The rows below give T cell receptor beta chains drawn from one sample of a study of Tregs in tolerant kidney transplant recipients. Clones were read by immunoSEQ multiplex PCR, and TCRdb kept only the in-frame ones, dropping some. The sample records approximately 81,000 clones, 90% to 95% being singletons. This material consisted of CD4+ T cells from blood (PBMCs), taken 24 months after the transplant. All receptors derive from a human patient who received a combined kidney and bone marrow transplant. A subset of T cells may come from the graft donor. Each CDR3 is given with its conserved first and last residue. A D gene is named only where the DNA matches it firmly. Clone size is given for some rows only: seen once, a few or many times, or a class if the clone is expanded.

CDR3	DNA	V	J	size	D
CASTSQGSNTIYF	TGTGCCAGCACCTCGCAAGGGAGTAACACCATATATTTT	TRBV27	TRBJ1-3	NA	NA
CASNRQGANYGYTF	TGTGCCAGTAACCGACAGGGGGCTAACTATGGCTACACCTTC	TRBV19	TRBJ1-2	once	TRBD1
CASSVGGRGSVADTQYF	TGTGCCAGCAGCGTAGGAGGTCGCGGGAGTGTCGCAGATACGCAGTATTTT	TRBV9	TRBJ2-3	NA	TRBD2
CASSPRGSGENTIYF	TGTGCCAGCAGCCCGCGGGGGTCCGGGGAAAACACCATATATTTT	TRBV7-9	TRBJ1-3	NA	NA
CASSLIFDWSSYNEQFF	TGTGCCAGCAGCTTAATTTTCGACTGGAGCTCCTACAATGAGCAGTTCTTC	TRBV7-2	TRBJ2-1	NA	NA
CASSLGTGWGYTF	TGTGCCAGCAGCCTCGGGACAGGGTGGGGCTACACCTTC	TRBV14	TRBJ1-2	NA	TRBD1
CASSLTRTTDTQYF	TGTGCCAGCAGTTTGACTAGAACCACAGATACGCAGTATTTT	TRBV7-3	TRBJ2-3	NA	NA
CASSLYFGRAVSYEQYF	TGTGCCAGCAGTTTATATTTCGGCAGGGCCGTCTCCTACGAGCAGTACTTC	TRBV28	TRBJ2-7	NA	NA
CASGLDRGLSGANVLTF	TGTGCTAGTGGCTTGGACAGGGGGCTGTCTGGGGCCAACGTCCTGACTTTC	TRBV12-5	TRBJ2-6	NA	TRBD1
CASSPNTGQQETQYF	TGTGCCAGCAGCCCCAACACGGGACAGCAAGAGACCCAGTACTTC	TRBV7-3	TRBJ2-5	NA	TRBD1
CASSFQLGGGGTYEQYF	TGCGCCAGCAGCTTCCAATTGGGCGGGGGGGGTACCTACGAGCAGTACTTC	TRBV5-1	TRBJ2-7	NA	TRBD2
CASSSGANYGYTF	TGTGCCAGCAGCTCCGGGGCTAACTATGGCTACACCTTC	TRBV11-3	TRBJ1-2	NA	NA
CASSIGRRSNQPQHF	TGTGCCAGTAGTATAGGGAGACGTAGCAATCAGCCCCAGCATTTT	TRBV19	TRBJ1-5	NA	NA
CAWKTGGNEKLFF	TGTGCCTGGAAGACAGGGGGTAATGAAAAACTGTTTTTT	TRBV30	TRBJ1-4	once	TRBD1
CASSGGTSTSNQPQHF	TGTGCCAGCAGCGGAGGGACATCTACCTCCAATCAGCCCCAGCATTTT	TRBV9	TRBJ1-5	NA	NA
CASIPRMTDATNEKLFF	TGTGCCAGCATCCCCAGGATGACAGACGCAACTAATGAAAAACTGTTTTTT	TRBV28	TRBJ1-4	NA	NA
CAWASRQGNGYTF	TGTGCCTGGGCTTCTCGGCAGGGTAATGGCTACACCTTC	TRBV30	TRBJ1-2	NA	NA
CASSFFGVRDTGELFF	TGTGCCAGCAGCTTCTTCGGGGTGAGGGACACCGGGGAGCTGTTTTTT	TRBV7-2	TRBJ2-2	NA	NA
CATSDRQETQYF	TGTGCTACTAGCGATCGCCAAGAGACCCAGTACTTC	TRBV19	TRBJ2-5	NA	TRBD2
CASRGDKSYEQYF	TGTGCCAGTAGGGGGGACAAGAGTTACGAGCAGTACTTC	TRBV19	TRBJ2-7	NA	NA
CASSFNRGFTEAFF	TGTGCCAGCTCATTTAACAGGGGGTTCACTGAAGCTTTCTTT	TRBV18	TRBJ1-1	NA	TRBD1
CASSSRGSYEQYF	TGTGCCAGCAGTTCAAGGGGTTCCTACGAGCAGTACTTC	TRBV6-5	TRBJ2-7	NA	NA
CASSLRQANGYTF	TGTGCCAGCAGCTTAAGACAGGCGAATGGCTACACCTTC	TRBV7-2	TRBJ1-2	NA	NA
CASRTVYNSPLHF	TGTGCCAGCAGGACAGTCTATAATTCCCCCCTCCACTTT	TRBV6-5	TRBJ1-6	once	NA
CAASNRLGHGYTF	TGTGCCGCTTCGAACAGGCTAGGACATGGCTACACCTTC	TRBV2	TRBJ1-2	NA	NA
CASSIGQTATDTQYF	TGTGCCAGTAGTATCGGCCAGACTGCCACAGATACGCAGTATTTT	TRBV19	TRBJ2-3	NA	NA
CASSLAAGAQETQYF	TGTGCCAGCAGCCTGGCAGCGGGGGCCCAAGAGACCCAGTACTTC	TRBV4-2	TRBJ2-5	NA	TRBD2
CASSRAGVAADEQFF	TGTGCCAGCTCACGGGCGGGGGTGGCCGCCGATGAGCAGTTCTTC	TRBV18	TRBJ2-1	NA	TRBD2
CASSAGLAGGLEQFF	TGTGCCAGCAGTGCCGGACTAGCGGGAGGACTTGAGCAGTTCTTC	TRBV6-1	TRBJ2-1	once	TRBD2
CASSLRALAGIGETQYF	TGTGCCAGCAGCCTCCGCGCCCTTGCGGGGATTGGAGAGACCCAGTACTTC	TRBV7-8	TRBJ2-5	NA	NA
CARSLVWGPTIYTEAFF	TGTGCCAGAAGCTTGGTTTGGGGTCCGACTATTTACACTGAAGCTTTCTTT	TRBV5-3	TRBJ1-1	NA	NA
CASSLAGGREQYF	TGTGCCAGCAGCTTAGCGGGGGGGCGTGAGCAGTACTTC	TRBV7-7	TRBJ2-7	NA	NA
CASSRYPPTGSSGNTIYF	TGTGCCAGCAGCCGATATCCCCCGACAGGGTCCTCTGGAAACACCATATATTTT	TRBV14	TRBJ1-3	NA	TRBD1
CASSQDPRGLTGGSHEQYF	TGCGCCAGCAGCCAAGACCCTCGAGGGTTGACAGGGGGCAGCCACGAGCAGTACTTC	TRBV4-3	TRBJ2-7	NA	TRBD1
CAISEFTNTGELFF	TGTGCCATCAGTGAGTTTACGAACACCGGGGAGCTGTTTTTT	TRBV10-3	TRBJ2-2	NA	NA
CAWGQSFYGYTF	TGTGCCTGGGGACAGAGCTTCTATGGCTACACCTTC	TRBV30	TRBJ1-2	NA	NA
CSASGGREQYF	TGCAGTGCCAGCGGGGGGAGAGAGCAGTACTTC	TRBV20-1	TRBJ2-7	once	TRBD2
CASSSNIGLASGETQYF	TGCGCCAGCAGCTCAAACATAGGACTAGCCTCGGGTGAGACCCAGTACTTC	TRBV5-1	TRBJ2-5	NA	TRBD2
CASSSEPGQISYEQYF	TGCGCCAGCAGCTCAGAACCGGGACAGATAAGCTACGAGCAGTACTTC	TRBV5-1	TRBJ2-7	NA	TRBD1
CASSLGPGSYEQYF	TGTGCCAGCAGCTTAGGCCCAGGTTCCTACGAGCAGTACTTC	TRBV7-7	TRBJ2-7	NA	NA
CASRMGTSPLTWYQETQYF	TGCGCCAGCAGGATGGGGACTAGCCCCTTGACTTGGTACCAAGAGACCCAGTACTTC	TRBV4-1	TRBJ2-5	NA	TRBD2
CASSGRQGGDTEAFF	TGTGCCAGCAGCGGCCGACAGGGAGGTGACACTGAAGCTTTCTTT	TRBV9	TRBJ1-1	NA	TRBD1
CASSFRTSSWNNEQFF	TGTGCCAGCAGTTTCCGGACTTCAAGCTGGAACAATGAGCAGTTCTTC	TRBV27	TRBJ2-1	NA	NA
CASSSPTSGHSYNEQFF	TGTGCCAGCAGCTCTCCGACTAGCGGACACTCCTACAATGAGCAGTTCTTC	TRBV7-3	TRBJ2-1	NA	TRBD2
CASSVAPGADTQYF	TGTGCCAGCAGCGTAGCCCCAGGTGCAGATACGCAGTATTTT	TRBV9	TRBJ2-3	once	NA
CASSLTGGSSGNTIYF	TGTGCCAGCTCACTCACAGGGGGTTCTTCCGGAAACACCATATATTTT	TRBV18	TRBJ1-3	once	TRBD1
CASSSALARDSYEQYF	TGTGCCAGCAGCTCAGCCCTAGCGAGGGACTCCTACGAGCAGTACTTC	TRBV11-3	TRBJ2-7	NA	NA
CASSRSWQTGELFF	TGTGCCAGCAGCCGAAGTTGGCAGACCGGGGAGCTGTTTTTT	TRBV2	TRBJ2-2	NA	NA
CASSGRIKETQYF	TGTGCCAGCAGTGGCAGAATCAAAGAGACCCAGTACTTC	TRBV2	TRBJ2-5	NA	NA
CASSYHSGTGAYGYTF	TGTGCCAGCAGTTACCATTCCGGGACAGGAGCCTATGGCTACACCTTC	TRBV6-5	TRBJ1-2	NA	TRBD1
CSVGLTGYTGELFF	TGCAGCGTTGGACTGACAGGATACACCGGGGAGCTGTTTTTT	TRBV29-1	TRBJ2-2	NA	NA
CASSTGLYNEQFF	TGTGCCAGCAGTACTGGACTTTACAATGAGCAGTTCTTC	TRBV27	TRBJ2-1	NA	NA
CASSLYPTVNSPLHF	TGCGCCAGCAGCTTGTACCCGACAGTTAATTCCCCCCTCCACTTT	TRBV5-1	TRBJ1-6	NA	NA
CASSSVAGSEETQYF	TGCGCCAGCAGCTCCGTAGCGGGGTCTGAAGAGACCCAGTACTTC	TRBV5-1	TRBJ2-5	once	TRBD2
CAWSAESYGGTQYF	TGTGCCTGGAGCGCAGAGAGTTACGGGGGGACCCAGTACTTC	TRBV30	TRBJ2-5	NA	NA
CASSFQSYNEQFF	TGTGCCAGCAGCTTCCAGTCCTACAATGAGCAGTTCTTC	TRBV11-3	TRBJ2-1	NA	NA
CASSLVGAQETQYF	TGTGCCAGCAGCTTAGTAGGGGCCCAAGAGACCCAGTACTTC	TRBV7-2	TRBJ2-5	NA	NA